The present entry profiles one TCR beta chain with its context. What it binds is unknown. V shed 4 bases and J shed 4 bases, with 14 bases lying between them. Looked up from germline, CDR1 is SGHRS and CDR2 is YFSETQ. CDR3 size: 15 residues. The data are from a study of CD8 T cells in ankylosing spondylitis. TCRdb re-called the 5' RACE reads with MiXCR, one entry per CDR3 protein. The table lists some 37,000 distinct CDR3 sequences, 10% to 15% of them singletons. Study-level findings and limits: Reportedly, matched ankylosing spondylitis synovial fluid was significantly enriched for disease-linked clones. Certain motif variants had earlier been reported in reactive arthritis synovial fluid and blood.

The V call is TRBV5-1, the J call TRBJ2-2; D may match TRBD1 or TRBD2 (5 bases each). This sequence originates from a male donor with ankylosing spondylitis. Sequencing was performed on synovial fluid, either unsorted or a sorted T cell fraction (not recorded which). CDR3 residues: CASSPYVGVTGELFF. CDR3 nucleotides: TGCGCCAGCAGCCCCTACGTGGGGGTCACCGGGGAGCTGTTTTTT. Drawing the rest from reference TRBV5-1 and TRBJ2-2, the complete variable domain is KAGVTQTPRYLIKTRGQQVTLSCSPISGHRSVSWYQQTPGQGLQFLFEYFSETQRNKGNFPGRFSGRQFSNSRSEMNVSTLELGDSALYLCASSPYVGVTGELFFGEGSRLTVL.